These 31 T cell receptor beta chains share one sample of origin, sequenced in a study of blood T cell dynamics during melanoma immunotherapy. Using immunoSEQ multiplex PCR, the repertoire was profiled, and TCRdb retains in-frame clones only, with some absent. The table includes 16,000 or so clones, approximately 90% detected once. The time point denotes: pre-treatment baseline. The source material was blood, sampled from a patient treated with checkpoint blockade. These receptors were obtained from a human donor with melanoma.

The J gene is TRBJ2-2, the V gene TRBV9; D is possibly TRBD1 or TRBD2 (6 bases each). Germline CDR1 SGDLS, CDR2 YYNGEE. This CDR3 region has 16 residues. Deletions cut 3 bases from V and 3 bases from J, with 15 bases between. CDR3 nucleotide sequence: TGTGCCAGCAGCGCGGTCCGGGGGCAGGACACCGGGGAGCTGTTTTTT. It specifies CASSAVRGQDTGELFF.

The CDR3 sequence is CASNTGSKLFF. The CDR3, as DNA: TGTGCCAGCAATACAGGGTCGAAACTGTTTTTT. The chain has TRBV2 and TRBJ1-4; a possible D gene is TRBD1 (6 bases). With 7 bases removed from V and 11 bases from J, the gap between germline ends came to 11 bases. The CDR3 is 11 residues long. Per germline, CDR1 SNHLY and CDR2 FYNNEI.

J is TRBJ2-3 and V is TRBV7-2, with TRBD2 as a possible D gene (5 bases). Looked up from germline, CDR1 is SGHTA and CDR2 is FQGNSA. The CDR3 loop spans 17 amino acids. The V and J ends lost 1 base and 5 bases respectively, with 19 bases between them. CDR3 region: CASSLVPGPGVGDTQYF. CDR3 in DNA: TGTGCCAGCAGCTTAGTTCCCGGCCCCGGGGTCGGAGATACGCAGTATTTT.

The CDR3 DNA sequence: TGCGCCAGCAGCCTTCGGGGAGGCGATAATTCACCCCTCCACTTT. The encoded protein is CASSLRGGDNSPLHF. J is TRBJ1-6 and V is TRBV4-3; D unclear. CDR1 and CDR2 from the germline V gene are LGHNA and YSLEER. This CDR3 has 15 residues. V lost 4 bases, J lost 5 bases, and 12 bases lay in between.

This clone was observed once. DNA for the CDR3: TGTGCCACCAGCAGGCGTCGGGGTGGTGATGGCTACACCTTC. It is translated as CATSRRRGGDGYTF. The rearrangement uses TRBV15 and TRBJ1-2, with D uncertain. The CDR3 sequence is 14 residues long. V lost 3 bases and J 6 bases, leaving 14 bases between the germline ends. Germline lookup yields CDR1 LNHNV and CDR2 YYDKDF (reference sequence).

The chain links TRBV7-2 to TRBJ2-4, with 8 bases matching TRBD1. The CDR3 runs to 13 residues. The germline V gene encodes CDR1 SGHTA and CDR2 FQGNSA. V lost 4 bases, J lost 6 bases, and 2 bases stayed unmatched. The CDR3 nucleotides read TGTGCCAGCAGCTATGACAGGGGAAACATTCAGTACTTC. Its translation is CASSYDRGNIQYF.

Here the CDR3 reads CASRAGTGGNQPQHF. The CDR3 DNA reads TGTGCCAGCAGGGCCGGGACAGGGGGCAATCAGCCCCAGCATTTT. The rearrangement links TRBV2 to TRBJ1-5, with 10 positions matching TRBD1. Germline V gene sequence: CDR1 SNHLY, CDR2 FYNNEI. There are 15 residues in the CDR3. The V and J ends lost 6 bases and 2 bases, in that order; junction bases with no gene match: 4.

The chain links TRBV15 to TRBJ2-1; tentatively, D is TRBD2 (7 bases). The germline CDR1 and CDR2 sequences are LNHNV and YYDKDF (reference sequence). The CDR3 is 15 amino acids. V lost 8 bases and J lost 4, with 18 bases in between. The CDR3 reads CATGQTSLGYNEQFF. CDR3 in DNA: TGTGCCACCGGACAGACTAGCCTGGGGTACAATGAGCAGTTCTTC. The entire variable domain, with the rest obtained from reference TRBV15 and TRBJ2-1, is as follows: DAMVIQNPRYQVTQFGKPVTLSCSQTLNHNVMYWYQQKSSQAPKLLFHYYDKDFNNEADTPDNFQSRRPNTSFCFLDIRSPGLGDTAMYLCATGQTSLGYNEQFFGPGTRLTVL.

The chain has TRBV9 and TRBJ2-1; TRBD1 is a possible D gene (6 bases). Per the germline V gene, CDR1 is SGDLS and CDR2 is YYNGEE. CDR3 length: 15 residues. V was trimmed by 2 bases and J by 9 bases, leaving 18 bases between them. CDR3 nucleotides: TGTGCCAGCAGCGTCTCACAGGGTAGGAGTGGTGAGCAGTTCTTC. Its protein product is CASSVSQGRSGEQFF.

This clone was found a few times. CDR3 sequence (DNA): TGTGCCAGCAGCTCGGACAGCCATCAGCCCCAGCATTTT. Its translation: CASSSDSHQPQHF. The rearrangement uses TRBV6-5 and TRBJ1-5, with D tentatively TRBD1 (6 bases). V lost 6 bases to trimming and J lost 5 bases, with 11 bases between them. CDR1 and CDR2 from the germline V gene are MNHEY and SVGAGI. The CDR3 consists of 13 residues.

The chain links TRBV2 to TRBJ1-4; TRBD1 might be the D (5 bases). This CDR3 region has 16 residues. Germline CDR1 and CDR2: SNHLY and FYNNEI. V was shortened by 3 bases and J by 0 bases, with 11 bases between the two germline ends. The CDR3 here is CASSDFQGTTNEKLFF. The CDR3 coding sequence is TGTGCCAGCAGTGACTTCCAGGGCACAACTAATGAAAAACTGTTTTTT.

The CDR3 nucleotides are TGTGCTAGTGGAACCGGGACAGCCGGGCCCCAGCATTTT. It codes for CASGTGTAGPQHF. This sequence joins TRBV12-5 and TRBJ1-5; 7 bases match TRBD1. The CDR3 contains 13 residues. The trim removed 6 bases at V and 9 bases at J, leaving 8 bases unmatched. Germline V gene sequence: CDR1 LGHNT, CDR2 FRNRAP.

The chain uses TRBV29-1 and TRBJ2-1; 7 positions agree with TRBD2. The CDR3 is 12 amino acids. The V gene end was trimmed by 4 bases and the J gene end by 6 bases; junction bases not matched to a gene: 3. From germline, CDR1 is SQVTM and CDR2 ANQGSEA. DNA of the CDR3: TGCAGCGTTGGGACTAGAACCAATGAGCAGTTCTTC. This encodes CSVGTRTNEQFF.

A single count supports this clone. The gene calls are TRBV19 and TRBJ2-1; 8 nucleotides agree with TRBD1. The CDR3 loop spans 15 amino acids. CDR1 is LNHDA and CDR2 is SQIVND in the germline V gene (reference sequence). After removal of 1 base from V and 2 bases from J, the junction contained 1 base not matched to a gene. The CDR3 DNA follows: TGTGCCAGTAGTATAGGGACAGGGCCCTACAATGAGCAGTTCTTC. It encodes CASSIGTGPYNEQFF.

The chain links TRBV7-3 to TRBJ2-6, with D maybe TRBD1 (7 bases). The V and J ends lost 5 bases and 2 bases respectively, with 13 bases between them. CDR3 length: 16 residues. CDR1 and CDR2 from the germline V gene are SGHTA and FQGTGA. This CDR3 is CASSPRGTAGANVLTF. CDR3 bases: TGTGCCAGCAGCCCCCGGGGGACAGCTGGGGCCAACGTCCTGACTTTC.

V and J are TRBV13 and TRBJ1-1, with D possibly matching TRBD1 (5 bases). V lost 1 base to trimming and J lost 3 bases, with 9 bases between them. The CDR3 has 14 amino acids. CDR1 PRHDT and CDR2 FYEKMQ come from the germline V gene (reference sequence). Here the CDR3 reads CASSLVRGDTEAFF. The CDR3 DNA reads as TGTGCCAGCAGCTTAGTACGGGGGGACACTGAAGCTTTCTTT.

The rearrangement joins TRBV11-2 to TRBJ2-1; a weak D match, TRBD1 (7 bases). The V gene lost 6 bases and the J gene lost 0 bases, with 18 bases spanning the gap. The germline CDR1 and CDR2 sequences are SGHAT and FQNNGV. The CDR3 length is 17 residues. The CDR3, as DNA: TGTGCCAGCAGTTTAAGCCCCAGGGGGGCCTCCTACAATGAGCAGTTCTTC. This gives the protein CASSLSPRGASYNEQFF.

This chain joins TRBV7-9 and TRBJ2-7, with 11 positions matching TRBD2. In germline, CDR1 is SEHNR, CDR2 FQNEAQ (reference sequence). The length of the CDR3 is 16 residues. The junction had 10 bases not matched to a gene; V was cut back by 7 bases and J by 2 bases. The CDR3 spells CASTLTTSGSTYEQYF. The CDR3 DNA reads TGTGCCAGCACCCTGACCACTAGCGGGAGCACCTACGAGCAGTACTTC.

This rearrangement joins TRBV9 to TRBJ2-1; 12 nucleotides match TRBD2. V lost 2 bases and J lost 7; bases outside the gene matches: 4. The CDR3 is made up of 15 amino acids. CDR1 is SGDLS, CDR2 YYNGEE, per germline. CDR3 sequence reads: CASSVSSGRVNEQFF. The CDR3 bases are TGTGCCAGCAGCGTTTCTAGCGGGAGGGTGAATGAGCAGTTCTTC.

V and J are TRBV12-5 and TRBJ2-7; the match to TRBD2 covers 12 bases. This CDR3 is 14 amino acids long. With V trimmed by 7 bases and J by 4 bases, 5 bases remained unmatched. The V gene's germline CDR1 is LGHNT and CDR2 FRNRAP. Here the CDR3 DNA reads TGTGCTAGTGCCTTAGGGACTAGCGGGTACGAGCAGTACTTC. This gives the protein CASALGTSGYEQYF. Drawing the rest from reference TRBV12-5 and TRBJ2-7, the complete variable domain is DARVTQTPRHKVTEMGQEVTMRCQPILGHNTVFWYRQTMMQGLELLAYFRNRAPLDDSGMPKDRFSAEMPDATLATLKIQPSEPRDSAVYFCASALGTSGYEQYFGPGTRLTVT.

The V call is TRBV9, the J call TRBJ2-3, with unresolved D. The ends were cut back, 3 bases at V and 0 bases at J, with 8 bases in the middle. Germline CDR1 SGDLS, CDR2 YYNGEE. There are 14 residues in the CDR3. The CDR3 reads CASSAVLSTDTQYF. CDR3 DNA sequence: TGTGCCAGCAGCGCCGTCCTTAGCACAGATACGCAGTATTTT.

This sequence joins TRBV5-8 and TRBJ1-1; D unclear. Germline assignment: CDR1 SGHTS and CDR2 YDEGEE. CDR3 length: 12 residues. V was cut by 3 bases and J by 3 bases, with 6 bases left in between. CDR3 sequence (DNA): TGTGCCAGCAGCTCCTATTACACTGAAGCTTTCTTT. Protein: CASSSYYTEAFF.

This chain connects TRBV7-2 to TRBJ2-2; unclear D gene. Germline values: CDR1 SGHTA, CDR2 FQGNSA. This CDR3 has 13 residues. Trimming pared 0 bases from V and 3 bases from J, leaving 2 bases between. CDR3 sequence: CASSLAHTGELFF. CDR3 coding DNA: TGTGCCAGCAGCTTAGCACACACCGGGGAGCTGTTTTTT. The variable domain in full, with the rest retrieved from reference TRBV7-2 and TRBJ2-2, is GAGVSQSPSNKVTEKGKDVELRCDPISGHTALYWYRQSLGQGLEFLIYFQGNSAPDKSGLPSDRFSAERTGGSVSTLTIQRTQQEDSAVYLCASSLAHTGELFFGEGSRLTVL.

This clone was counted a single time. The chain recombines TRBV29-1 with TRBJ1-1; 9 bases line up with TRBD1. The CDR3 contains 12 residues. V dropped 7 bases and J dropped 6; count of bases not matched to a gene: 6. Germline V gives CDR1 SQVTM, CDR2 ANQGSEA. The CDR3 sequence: CSASGQGAEAFF. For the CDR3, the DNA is TGCAGCGCCTCGGGACAGGGCGCTGAAGCTTTCTTT.

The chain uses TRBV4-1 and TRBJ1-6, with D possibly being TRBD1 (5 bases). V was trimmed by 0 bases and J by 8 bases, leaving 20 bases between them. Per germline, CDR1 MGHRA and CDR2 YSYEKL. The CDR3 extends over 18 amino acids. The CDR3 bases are TGCGCCAGCAGCCAAGATCCCGCGGTAGGGACCACGCATTCACCCCTCCACTTT. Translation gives CASSQDPAVGTTHSPLHF.

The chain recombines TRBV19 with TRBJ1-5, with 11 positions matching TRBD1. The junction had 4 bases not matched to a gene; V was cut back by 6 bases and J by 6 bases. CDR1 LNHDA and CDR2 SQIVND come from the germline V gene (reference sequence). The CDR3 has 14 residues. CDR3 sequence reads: CASRQDRGLQPQHF. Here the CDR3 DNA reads TGTGCCAGTAGACAGGACAGGGGGCTTCAGCCCCAGCATTTT.

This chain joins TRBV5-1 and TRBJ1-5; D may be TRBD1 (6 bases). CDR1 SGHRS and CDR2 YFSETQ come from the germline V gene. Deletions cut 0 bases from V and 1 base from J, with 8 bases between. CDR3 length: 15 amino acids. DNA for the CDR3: TGCGCCAGCAGCTTGGAGGGGGGGAGCAATCAGCCCCAGCATTTT. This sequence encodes CASSLEGGSNQPQHF.

The CDR3 loop reads CATSRGEGSRETQYF. For the CDR3, the DNA is TGTGCCACCAGCAGAGGGGAGGGGTCGAGGGAGACCCAGTACTTC. This chain links TRBV15 with TRBJ2-5; 7 bases are shared with TRBD2. This CDR3 contains 15 residues. The trim removed 1 base at V and 5 bases at J, leaving 7 bases unmatched. The germline CDR1 and CDR2 sequences are LNHNV and YYDKDF (reference sequence).

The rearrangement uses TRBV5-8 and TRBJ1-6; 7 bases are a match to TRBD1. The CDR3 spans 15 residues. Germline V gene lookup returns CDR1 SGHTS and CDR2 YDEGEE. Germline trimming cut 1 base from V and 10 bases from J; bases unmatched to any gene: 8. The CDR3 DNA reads TGTGCCAGCAGCTTGTCTTCAGGGGGATACTCACCCCTCCACTTT. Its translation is CASSLSSGGYSPLHF. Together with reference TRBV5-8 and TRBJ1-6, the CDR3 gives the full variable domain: EAGVTQSPTHLIKTRGQQATLRCSPISGHTSVYWYQQALGLGLQFLLWYDEGEERNRGNFPPRFSGRQFPNYSSELNVNALELEDSALYLCASSLSSGGYSPLHFGNGTRLTVT.

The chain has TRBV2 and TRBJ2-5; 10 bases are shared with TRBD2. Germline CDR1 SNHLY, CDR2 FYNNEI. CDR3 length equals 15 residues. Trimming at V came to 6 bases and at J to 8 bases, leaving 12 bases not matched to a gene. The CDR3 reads CASSLKSGGAATQYF. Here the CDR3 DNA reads TGTGCCAGCAGCCTAAAAAGCGGGGGGGCAGCAACCCAGTACTTC. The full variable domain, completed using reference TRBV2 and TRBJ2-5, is EPEVTQTPSHQVTQMGQEVILRCVPISNHLYFYWYRQILGQKVEFLVSFYNNEISEKSEIFDDQFSVERPDGSNFTLKIRSTKLEDSAMYFCASSLKSGGAATQYFGPGTRLLVL.

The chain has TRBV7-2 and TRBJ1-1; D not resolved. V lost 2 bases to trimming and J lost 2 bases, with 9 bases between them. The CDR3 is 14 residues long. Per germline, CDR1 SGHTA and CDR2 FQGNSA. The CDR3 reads CASSLRASNTEAFF. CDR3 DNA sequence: TGTGCCAGCAGCTTAAGGGCCAGCAACACTGAAGCTTTCTTT.